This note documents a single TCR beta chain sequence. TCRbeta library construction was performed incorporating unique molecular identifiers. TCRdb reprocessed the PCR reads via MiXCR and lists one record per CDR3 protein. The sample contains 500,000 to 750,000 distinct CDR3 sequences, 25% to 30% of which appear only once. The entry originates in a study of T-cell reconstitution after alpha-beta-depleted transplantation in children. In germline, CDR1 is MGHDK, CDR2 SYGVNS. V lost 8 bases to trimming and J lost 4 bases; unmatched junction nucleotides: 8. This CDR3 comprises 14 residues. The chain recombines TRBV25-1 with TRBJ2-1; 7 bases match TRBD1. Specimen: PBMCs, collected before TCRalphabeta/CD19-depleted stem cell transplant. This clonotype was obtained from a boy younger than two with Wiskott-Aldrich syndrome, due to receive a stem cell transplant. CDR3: CASADRATYNEQFF. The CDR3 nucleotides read TGTGCCAGCGCCGACAGGGCTACGTACAATGAGCAGTTCTTC.